This T cell receptor beta chain originates from a study of T-cell memory formation after mild COVID-19. Study-wide results and caveats: Nothing showed for sure that second-wave clones peaking on day 37 were SARS-CoV-2 specific.

V lost 3 bases to trimming and J lost 5 bases; unmatched junction nucleotides: 13. The germline CDR1 and CDR2 sequences are SGHRS and YFSETQ. The CDR3 covers 17 residues. Using its own MiXCR run on the 5' RACE reads, TCRdb lists one record per CDR3 protein. The sample lists hundreds of thousands of distinct CDR3 sequences, under 20% occurring once. As to this clonotype: The target antigen is unknown.

Sequenced input: PBMCs or a T cell subset sorted from them (not recorded which). The genes are TRBV5-1 and TRBJ2-3; 9 bases line up with TRBD1. This sequence originates from a man aged 18 to 30 who had mild COVID-19 (a few samples of this study predate the infection). Cell type and time point are not known. This chain's CDR3 is CASSSTSYRGHRDTQYF. In DNA, the CDR3 is TGCGCCAGCAGCTCTACTAGTTACAGGGGGCACCGAGATACGCAGTATTTT.